The 25 T cell receptor beta chains listed next were all sequenced from one sample in a study of blood T cell repertoires in COVID-19. TCRdb's copy holds only in-frame clones and misses some; the assay was immunoSEQ multiplex PCR. The data hold some 220,000 clones, with 84% observed a single time. What was sequenced was peripheral blood. All receptors come from a woman older than 75 with active or convalescent COVID-19.

The CDR3 sequence: CASTKGTGGDEQFF. The CDR3 coding sequence is TGTGCCAGCACCAAAGGGACAGGGGGCGATGAGCAGTTCTTC. The chain uses TRBV6-5 and TRBJ2-1; 12 positions agree with TRBD1. Germline V gene data show CDR1 as MNHEY and CDR2 as SVGAGI. There are 14 residues in the CDR3. V lost 7 bases and J lost 8; bases outside the gene matches: 6.

This chain links TRBV29-1 with TRBJ2-3, with 11 nucleotides matching TRBD2. The CDR3 covers 17 residues. Trimming cost V 7 bases and J 2 bases; bases outside gene matches: 14. Germline V gene lookup returns CDR1 SQVTM and CDR2 ANQGSEA. Here the CDR3 reads CSALKLAGGLVTDTQYF. The CDR3 DNA reads as TGCAGCGCCCTAAAGCTAGCGGGGGGCTTGGTCACAGATACGCAGTATTTT.

The rearrangement joins TRBV2 to TRBJ1-1; TRBD1 matches 9 bases. This CDR3 has 15 residues. Germline CDR1 is SNHLY and CDR2 is FYNNEI. The J segment lost 3 bases and the V segment lost 7 bases, leaving 9 bases of the junction unmatched. The CDR3 here is CASTPGTGRYTEAFF. CDR3 coding DNA: TGTGCCAGCACCCCCGGGACAGGGCGGTACACTGAAGCTTTCTTT.

This chain links TRBV6-1 with TRBJ2-3; 12 bases line up with TRBD2. The CDR3 loop spans 15 amino acids. Germline loops: CDR1 MNHNS, CDR2 SASEGT. J was trimmed by 9 bases and V by 2 bases; bases with no gene match: 6. Here the CDR3 reads CASSEMTSGRGTQYF. As DNA, the CDR3 is TGTGCCAGCAGTGAAATGACTAGCGGGAGAGGCACGCAGTATTTT.

This chain joins TRBV18 and TRBJ2-3; D might be TRBD2 (6 bases). The ends were cut back, 8 bases at V and 0 bases at J, with 18 bases in the middle. The CDR3 spans 16 residues. Germline CDR1 and CDR2: KGHSH and LQKENI. The CDR3 loop is CASRKGTYLSTDTQYF. For the CDR3, the DNA is TGTGCCAGCCGAAAGGGGACTTACCTTAGCACAGATACGCAGTATTTT.

This chain links TRBV21-1 with TRBJ2-7; the D call TRBD1 from the table was never checked on the DNA. TRBV21-1 is a pseudogene segment. CDR3 length equals 16 residues. CDR3 sequence: CASSKGYRSSSYEQYF. The CDR3 nucleotides read TGTGCCAGCAGCAAAGGTTACAGGTCTTCTTCCTACGAGCAGTACTTC.

The chain employs TRBV27 and TRBJ1-6; 7 bases agree with TRBD1. Germline V gene lookup returns CDR1 MNHEY and CDR2 SMNVEV (reference sequence). The CDR3 has 16 residues. Trimming at V came to 0 bases and at J to 4 bases, leaving 3 bases not matched to a gene. For the CDR3, the DNA is TGTGCCAGCAGTTTATCCCCACAGGGGTATAATTCACCCCTCCACTTT. Translation: CASSLSPQGYNSPLHF.

J is TRBJ2-3 and V is TRBV27; TRBD2 aligns across 8 bases. The CDR3 spans 14 residues. Germline values: CDR1 MNHEY, CDR2 SMNVEV (reference sequence). J gave up 2 bases and V 4 bases, and 2 bases lay outside the gene matches. CDR3: CASSSSGHTDTQYF. The CDR3 DNA reads as TGTGCCAGCAGTTCTAGCGGGCACACAGATACGCAGTATTTT.

The chain couples TRBV5-4 to TRBJ2-3, with TRBD1 identical over 8 bases. Germline V CDR1 and CDR2: SGHNT, YYREEE (reference sequence). This CDR3 has 15 residues. V gave up 5 bases and J gave up 0 bases; unmatched junction bases: 5. The CDR3: CASSMTGASTDTQYF. CDR3 nucleotides: TGTGCCAGCAGTATGACAGGGGCCAGCACAGATACGCAGTATTTT.

DNA of the CDR3: TGTGCCAGCACCGAGACAGGACCGAACACTGAAGCTTTCTTT. The encoded protein is CASTETGPNTEAFF. The gene calls are TRBV2 and TRBJ1-1, with a weak D call TRBD1 (6 bases). The germline V gene has CDR1 SNHLY and CDR2 FYNNEI. The CDR3 contains 14 residues. Deletions cut 7 bases from V and 1 base from J, with 13 bases between. The full variable domain, completed using reference TRBV2 and TRBJ1-1, is EPEVTQTPSHQVTQMGQEVILRCVPISNHLYFYWYRQILGQKVEFLVSFYNNEISEKSEIFDDQFSVERPDGSNFTLKIRSTKLEDSAMYFCASTETGPNTEAFFGQGTRLTVV.

The rearrangement links TRBV2 to TRBJ2-5; 9 bases map to TRBD2. J gave up 5 bases and V 4 bases, and 8 bases lay outside the gene matches. Germline CDR1 SNHLY, CDR2 FYNNEI. The CDR3 runs 15 residues. CDR3 bases: TGTGCCAGCAGTGCTTTGCGGGGGGGCGGTGAGACCCAGTACTTC. Encoded protein: CASSALRGGGETQYF.

This rearrangement joins TRBV2 to TRBJ2-7, with 10 positions matching TRBD1. V dropped 3 bases and J dropped 3; count of bases not matched to a gene: 5. The CDR3 consists of 15 residues. Per germline, CDR1 SNHLY and CDR2 FYNNEI. In DNA form, the CDR3 reads TGTGCCAGCAGTGAGGGACAGGGGAACGTCTACGAGCAGTACTTC. Translating it yields CASSEGQGNVYEQYF.

The chain carries TRBV5-1 and TRBJ1-5, with 7 positions matching TRBD1. CDR1 is SGHRS and CDR2 is YFSETQ in the germline V gene. CDR3 length equals 15 residues. The J segment lost 4 bases and the V segment lost 0 bases, leaving 4 bases of the junction unmatched. In DNA, the CDR3 is TGCGCCAGCAGCTTGGTACCAGGGGGTAATCAGCCCCAGCATTTT. Translation: CASSLVPGGNQPQHF.

The chain uses TRBV3-1 (or the pseudogene TRBV3-2) and TRBJ2-2; maybe TRBD1 (5 bases). The CDR3 has 12 amino acids. V gave up 10 bases and J gave up 5 bases, with 11 bases separating them. The germline CDR1 and CDR2 sequences are LGHDT and YNNKEL (reference sequence). CDR3 DNA sequence: TGTGCCACCCAACAGGTTACCGGGGAGCTGTTTTTT. It is translated as CATQQVTGELFF.

The chain joins TRBV3-1 (or the pseudogene TRBV3-2) to TRBJ2-5, with 8 positions matching TRBD1. This CDR3 is 16 amino acids long. With 0 bases clipped from V and 4 bases from J, the junction kept 7 bases outside the gene matches. Germline loops: CDR1 LGHDT, CDR2 YNNKEL (reference sequence). DNA of the CDR3: TGTGCCAGCAGCCAAGAAAGGACAGGGATTCGAGAGACCCAGTACTTC. Amino acids: CASSQERTGIRETQYF.

The rearrangement links TRBV20-1 to TRBJ1-1; D gene unclear. This CDR3 has 11 amino acids. Germline V gives CDR1 DFQATT, CDR2 SNEGSKA (reference sequence). The V end was cut by 7 bases, the J end by 0 bases, with 6 bases between. CDR3 sequence: CSGTMNTEAFF. The CDR3 coding sequence is TGCAGTGGGACTATGAACACTGAAGCTTTCTTT.

This chain uses TRBV4-1 with TRBJ2-7; 7 nucleotides align to TRBD1. The CDR3 has 13 amino acids. Trimming took 1 base from V and 6 from J; bases not matched to a gene: 3. The V gene's germline CDR1 is MGHRA and CDR2 YSYEKL. The CDR3 bases are TGCGCCAGCAGCCAAGTGCCAGGGGGCGAGCAGTACTTC. Its protein is CASSQVPGGEQYF.

This clone was detected only once. The chain couples TRBV5-8 to TRBJ1-5; TRBD1 aligns across 7 bases. Germline lookup yields CDR1 SGHTS and CDR2 YDEGEE. After removal of 4 bases from V and 1 base from J, the junction contained 5 bases not matched to a gene. This CDR3 has 15 residues. CDR3 amino acids: CASSGGTESNQPQHF. CDR3 in DNA: TGTGCCAGCAGCGGGGGGACAGAAAGCAATCAGCCCCAGCATTTT.

This clone was observed a single time. V usage is TRBV28 and J usage is TRBJ1-3; D remains unclear. The CDR3 sequence is 12 residues long. In germline, CDR1 is MDHEN, CDR2 SYDVKM. With 1 base removed from V and 4 bases from J, the gap between germline ends came to 2 bases. The CDR3 is CASSLLGNTIYF. The DNA for the CDR3 is TGTGCCAGCAGTTTATTAGGAAACACCATATATTTT.

The genes are TRBV3-1 (or the pseudogene TRBV3-2) and TRBJ1-6; no clear D gene. V was clipped by 3 bases and J by 7 bases, with 4 bases between them. Germline V gene lookup returns CDR1 LGHDT and CDR2 YNNKEL (reference sequence). The CDR3 is 12 residues long. The DNA for the CDR3 is TGTGCCAGCAGCCAGGCAAATTCACCCCTCCACTTT. Translating it yields CASSQANSPLHF.

The gene calls are TRBV28 and TRBJ1-2, with D possibly TRBD1 on 6 matching bases. V gave up 11 bases and J gave up 4 bases, with 26 bases separating them. The CDR3 runs to 16 residues. Germline values: CDR1 MDHEN, CDR2 SYDVKM. The CDR3 is CAVPRGGGRGTYGYTF. The DNA of the CDR3 is TGTGCCGTCCCTAGAGGGGGTGGGAGGGGAACCTATGGCTACACCTTC.

This sequence joins TRBV19 and TRBJ2-7; 9 bases fit TRBD2. Germline V CDR1 and CDR2: LNHDA, SQIVND (reference sequence). With 5 bases clipped from V and 3 bases from J, the junction kept 5 bases outside the gene matches. This CDR3 region has 14 residues. For the CDR3, the DNA is TGTGCCAGTAGTTACGGGACTAGCCTCTACGAGCAGTACTTC. It yields the protein CASSYGTSLYEQYF.

The V call is TRBV7-9, the J call TRBJ1-1; D call uncertain. Germline assignment: CDR1 SEHNR and CDR2 FQNEAQ (reference sequence). CDR3 length: 13 residues. V lost 8 bases and J lost 1, with 11 bases in between. The CDR3 DNA reads TGTGCCAGCCTAATACTTACGAACACTGAAGCTTTCTTT. This sequence encodes CASLILTNTEAFF.

V and J are TRBV7-9 and TRBJ2-1; 7 bases line up with TRBD1. This CDR3 contains 15 residues. V trimming: 3 bases; J trimming: 4 bases; junction bases outside the gene matches: 6. The germline V gene has CDR1 SEHNR and CDR2 FQNEAQ (reference sequence). This CDR3 reads CASSFRTGPYNEQFF. CDR3 coding DNA: TGTGCCAGCAGCTTTAGGACAGGTCCTTACAATGAGCAGTTCTTC.

J is TRBJ1-1 and V is TRBV5-1, with 9 positions matching TRBD1. The ends lost 0 bases at V and 0 bases at J; junction bases unmatched: 12. CDR1 and CDR2 (germline): SGHRS, YFSETQ. The CDR3 runs to 19 residues. The CDR3 DNA is TGCGCCAGCAGCTTGGACCGGAGGGACAGGGAATCGGTGAACACTGAAGCTTTCTTT. Its protein is CASSLDRRDRESVNTEAFF.